The next 21 T cell receptor beta chains were all read from a single sample in a study of monozygotic twins with inflammatory bowel disease (dated by TCRdb to about 2019). Preparation of the library involved 5' RACE. The sequencer was an Illumina HiSeq 2500. TCRdb reprocessed the raw reads; every CDR3 protein sequence is a single record, and DNA is not supplied. This sample's listing comprises 150,000 or so distinct CDR3 sequences. The ten largest clones represent roughly 1.2% of the sample. The sample taken for sequencing was blood. These receptors came from a human donor with ulcerative colitis or Crohn's disease, or a healthy co-twin of an affected twin (not recorded which).

The gene calls are TRBV28 and TRBJ1-2; TCRdb's D call of TRBD1 is untestable without DNA. Germline V gives CDR1 MDHEN, CDR2 SYDVKM. CDR3 size: 13 residues. This CDR3 reads CATETDFNYGYTF.

This sequence joins TRBV7-2 and TRBJ2-2; TCRdb lists TRBD1, though no DNA is available to test this call. From germline, CDR1 is SGHTA and CDR2 FQGNSA. This CDR3 region has 15 residues. This CDR3 reads CASSLARTGAGELFF.

V gene TRBV28 combines with J gene TRBJ2-6; the D call from TCRdb, TRBD1, cannot be confirmed without DNA. In germline, CDR1 is MDHEN, CDR2 SYDVKM. There are 15 residues in the CDR3. This chain's CDR3 is CASEEGGAGANVLTF. The entire variable domain, with the rest obtained from reference TRBV28 and TRBJ2-6, is as follows: DVKVTQSSRYLVKRTGEKVFLECVQDMDHENMFWYRQDPGLGLRLIYFSYDVKMKEKGDIPEGYSVSREKKERFSLILESASTNQTSMYLCASEEGGAGANVLTFGAGSRLTVL.

This chain connects TRBV5-1 to TRBJ2-1; TCRdb's D call, TRBD2, is unchecked because there is no DNA. The CDR3 extends over 18 amino acids. Germline V gene sequence: CDR1 SGHRS, CDR2 YFSETQ. The CDR3 loop reads CASSLRPAGGPGKGEQFF.

The V gene is TRBV20-1, the J gene TRBJ1-1. CDR3 length: 12 amino acids. Per the germline V gene, CDR1 is DFQATT and CDR2 is SNEGSKA (reference sequence). CDR3 sequence: CSARVMNTEAFF.

This sequence joins TRBV10-2 and TRBJ1-1. The CDR3 loop spans 11 amino acids. Germline V gives CDR1 WSHSY, CDR2 SAAADI. The CDR3 loop is CASSPKTEAFF.

The chain has TRBV30 and TRBJ2-1. The CDR3 runs to 12 residues. CDR1 is GTSNPN, CDR2 SVGIG, per germline (reference sequence). CDR3 loop: CAWSVTLHEQFF.

This rearrangement joins TRBV5-1 to TRBJ2-2. Germline CDR1 reads SGHRS; CDR2 reads YFSETQ. CDR3 size: 15 residues. The CDR3 sequence is CASSVLRTDTGELFF.

The J gene is TRBJ2-3, the V gene TRBV5-4; without DNA, the TCRdb call of TRBD1 cannot be checked. The CDR3 is 15 amino acids. Germline CDR1 reads SGHNT; CDR2 reads YYREEE (reference sequence). The CDR3 loop is CASSLVGGGTDTQYF.

This rearrangement joins TRBV5-1 to TRBJ2-2; no DNA is available, so the TRBD2 call from TCRdb remains unchecked. From germline, CDR1 is SGHRS and CDR2 YFSETQ. The CDR3 sequence is 16 residues long. This chain's CDR3 is CASSTGGPANTGELFF. Full variable domain (remainder filled in from reference TRBV5-1 and TRBJ2-2): KAGVTQTPRYLIKTRGQQVTLSCSPISGHRSVSWYQQTPGQGLQFLFEYFSETQRNKGNFPGRFSGRQFSNSRSEMNVSTLELGDSALYLCASSTGGPANTGELFFGEGSRLTVL.

The chain joins TRBV11-3 to TRBJ2-1. This CDR3 has 14 residues. Looked up from germline, CDR1 is SGHNT and CDR2 is YENEEA. The chain's CDR3 is CASSLDSPSHEQFF.

The V and J genes are TRBV20-1 and TRBJ1-2; lacking DNA, the TRBD1 call made by TCRdb goes unchecked. The germline CDR1 and CDR2 sequences are DFQATT and SNEGSKA (reference sequence). CDR3 length: 13 amino acids. This CDR3 reads CRPGRDSSGGYTF.

The chain couples TRBV6-1 to TRBJ1-1; checking the TCRdb D call of TRBD1 is not possible without DNA. CDR1 and CDR2 from the germline V gene are MNHNS and SASEGT. This CDR3 contains 16 residues. The CDR3 here is CASRLGQGQGNTEAFF.

The CDR3 protein is CATSGNYRDRDNQPQHF. V is TRBV24-1 and J is TRBJ1-5; with no DNA, the TCRdb D assignment of TRBD1 cannot be verified. Germline V gene data show CDR1 as KGHDR and CDR2 as SFDVKD. The CDR3 length is 17 residues.

V gene TRBV9 combines with J gene TRBJ2-1; without DNA, the TCRdb call of TRBD2 cannot be checked. The CDR3 contains 14 residues. Germline V gives CDR1 SGDLS, CDR2 YYNGEE. The CDR3 spells CASTHSVTYNEQFF. Complete variable domain (other parts from reference TRBV9 and TRBJ2-1): DSGVTQTPKHLITATGQRVTLRCSPRSGDLSVYWYQQSLDQGLQFLIQYYNGEERAKGNILERFSAQQFPDLHSELNLSSLELGDSALYFCASTHSVTYNEQFFGPGTRLTVL.

The V gene is TRBV29-1, the J gene TRBJ2-2; the D call of TRBD1 rests on TCRdb alone, since no DNA is present to check it. CDR3 length equals 13 residues. Germline values: CDR1 SQVTM, CDR2 ANQGSEA. CDR3 loop: CSVDAGYTGELFF.

The chain combines TRBV7-8 with TRBJ1-2; TCRdb's D gene call, TRBD1, goes unchecked for lack of DNA. There are 14 residues in the CDR3. Germline CDR1 reads SGHVS; CDR2 reads FQNEAQ. CDR3 in amino acids: CASSVDRASYGYTF.

The rearrangement links TRBV24-1 to TRBJ2-5; without DNA, the TCRdb call of TRBD2 cannot be checked. Germline CDR1 KGHDR, CDR2 SFDVKD. The CDR3 totals 16 residues. CDR3: CATSDLSLAGVETQYF.

This chain links TRBV7-3 with TRBJ2-2; TCRdb designates TRBD2, a call that cannot be tested without DNA. Germline V gene sequence: CDR1 SGHTA, CDR2 FQGTGA. The CDR3 loop spans 15 amino acids. The CDR3 spells CASSPSDYMGRELFF.

CDR3 in amino acids: CASSYVPATNEKLFF. This chain joins TRBV7-2 and TRBJ1-4; TCRdb calls TRBD1, which cannot be checked without DNA. Germline V CDR1 and CDR2: SGHTA, FQGNSA. This CDR3 comprises 15 residues.

The chain uses TRBV20-1 and TRBJ2-2; TCRdb's assignment of TRBD1 cannot be checked, as there is no DNA. The CDR3 is 13 amino acids. CDR1 DFQATT and CDR2 SNEGSKA come from the germline V gene (reference sequence). CDR3 protein: CSAARGRVGELFF.